Below, 11 T cell receptor beta chains from the same sample are listed, as sequenced in a study of T cells in Graves' hyperthyroidism and ophthalmopathy. From RNA transcripts, TCR beta CDR3 regions were amplified. HTBI primers were used for first-round RT-PCR of the TCR CDR3. TCRdb redid the calling of the multiplex PCR reads with MiXCR, one entry per CDR3 protein. Of hundreds of thousands of distinct CDR3 sequences listed, approximately 25% are singletons. Sequenced input: blood. The receptors were sampled from a woman aged 40 to 50 with Graves' ophthalmopathy.

This clonotype was picked up many times. The CDR3 DNA is TGTGCCTGGAGTGCATTCCGGGACTGGAACACTGAAGCTTTCTTT. It translates to CAWSAFRDWNTEAFF. The V call is TRBV30, the J call TRBJ1-1; tentative D call: TRBD1 (5 bases). V was pared by 1 base and J by 1 base, with 13 bases between. Germline lookup yields CDR1 GTSNPN and CDR2 SVGIG (reference sequence). This CDR3 has 15 residues.

In this sample, this clonotype turned up many times. The CDR3 DNA reads TGTGCCACCAGTGAATCAGGGCACACCGGGGAGCTGTTTTTT. It encodes CATSESGHTGELFF. The rearrangement joins TRBV24-1 to TRBJ2-2; weak D call: TRBD1 (5 bases). Deletions cut 4 bases from V and 3 bases from J, with 8 bases between. This CDR3 spans 14 amino acids. Germline-derived CDR1 and CDR2 are KGHDR and SFDVKD.

This clonotype was detected ten times or more. The chain uses TRBV7-9 and TRBJ2-5, with 11 bases that match TRBD2. The CDR3 spans 16 residues. Trimming at V came to 4 bases and at J to 4 bases, leaving 8 bases not matched to a gene. Germline-derived CDR1 and CDR2 are SEHNR and FQNEAQ (reference sequence). The CDR3 DNA reads as TGTGCCAGCAGCTCCGTTCGCGGACTAGCGGGAGAGACCCAGTACTTC. Protein: CASSSVRGLAGETQYF.

At least ten counts were recorded for this clonotype. The J gene is TRBJ2-7, the V gene TRBV11-2, with D maybe TRBD1 (6 bases). This CDR3 spans 14 amino acids. With 4 bases removed from V and 6 bases from J, the gap between germline ends came to 16 bases. The germline V gene encodes CDR1 SGHAT and CDR2 FQNNGV. DNA for the CDR3: TGTGCCAGCAGCTCCATACAGGGTTTAGGCGAGCAGTACTTC. This translates into CASSSIQGLGEQYF.

With regard to this clonotype: Germline and junction disagree at one end, which may indicate a read error. The rearrangement joins TRBV28 to TRBJ1-5; possible D gene TRBD1, 5 bases. Germline V gene lookup returns CDR1 MDHEN and CDR2 SYDVKM. The CDR3 consists of 15 residues. The CDR3 coding sequence is TGTGCCAGCAGGCCTGGGGACCCTAGCAATCAGCCCCAGCTTTTT. Encoded protein: CASRPGDPSNQPQLF.

This chain uses TRBV6-5 with TRBJ2-6; D is unresolved. Between the trimmed V and J ends, which lost 3 bases and 2 bases, there was a span of 5 bases. Per the germline V gene, CDR1 is MNHEY and CDR2 is SVGAGI. The length of the CDR3 is 14 residues. The CDR3 loop is CASSYRTGANVLTF. The CDR3 coding sequence is TGTGCCAGCAGTTATCGCACTGGGGCCAACGTCCTGACTTTC.

In this sample, this clonotype turned up many times. The junction shows a germline mismatch at one end, possibly a read error. The chain combines TRBV28 with TRBJ2-2, with 10 bases aligning to TRBD2. The CDR3 loop spans 12 amino acids. Germline loops: CDR1 MDHEN, CDR2 SYDVKM. The chain's CDR3 is CASSLSGGGLFF. The CDR3, as DNA: TGTGCCAGCAGTTTGAGCGGGGGGGGGCTGTTTTTT.

This clonotype showed up many times. The chain combines TRBV6-1 with TRBJ1-5; the D gene is possibly TRBD1 (5 bases). V shed 6 bases and J shed 1 base, with 7 bases lying between them. Germline V gene sequence: CDR1 MNHNS, CDR2 SASEGT. The CDR3 is made up of 13 amino acids. The CDR3 protein is CASRSGSNQPQHF. CDR3 nucleotides: TGTGCCAGCAGATCAGGGAGCAATCAGCCCCAGCATTTT.

This clonotype has ten or more counts. The chain recombines TRBV7-2 with TRBJ2-7; maybe TRBD2 (6 bases). Per the germline V gene, CDR1 is SGHTA and CDR2 is FQGNSA. The V end lost 6 bases, the J end lost 1 base, and 13 bases lay between the germline ends. This CDR3 has 14 amino acids. The CDR3 is CASSWDWGSYEQYF. CDR3 DNA sequence: TGTGCCAGCAGTTGGGACTGGGGTTCCTACGAGCAGTACTTC. The variable domain in full, completed from reference TRBV7-2 and TRBJ2-7, reads GAGVSQSPSNKVTEKGKDVELRCDPISGHTALYWYRQSLGQGLEFLIYFQGNSAPDKSGLPSDRFSAERTGGSVSTLTIQRTQQEDSAVYLCASSWDWGSYEQYFGPGTRLTVT.

Concerning this clonotype: At one end the junction does not follow the germline gene, possibly because of a read error. The CDR3: CASSPLVQSNYGYNF. As DNA, the CDR3 is TGTGCCAGCAGTCCCTTGGTTCAGTCCAACTATGGCTACAACTTC. The chain couples TRBV27 to TRBJ1-2; D is undetermined. The CDR3 runs 15 residues. The germline CDR1 and CDR2 sequences are MNHEY and SMNVEV (reference sequence).

This clonotype appeared many times. This rearrangement joins TRBV2 to TRBJ2-6; the D is unclear. The CDR3 runs 13 residues. The germline CDR1 and CDR2 sequences are SNHLY and FYNNEI. Deletions cut 8 bases from V and 3 bases from J, with 8 bases between. The CDR3 DNA reads as TGTGCCAGCGGCGAGGTTGGGGCCAACGTCCTGACTTTC. Its translation is CASGEVGANVLTF.